These 16 T cell receptor beta chains were all obtained from the same sample, sequenced in a study of radiotherapy plus CTLA-4 blockade in lung cancer. This table comes from immunoSEQ multiplex PCR, and its TCRdb copy is limited to in-frame clones, with some not included. This sample has about 28,000 clones; around 80% occur once, and the top ten carry around 8%. The sample in question was peripheral blood, obtained from a patient treated with radiotherapy plus ipilimumab. These receptors came from a human donor with non-small cell lung cancer who had stable disease on radiotherapy plus ipilimumab.

The rearrangement uses TRBV2 and TRBJ2-1, with a tentative D call TRBD2 (5 bases). Trimming took 6 bases from V and 3 from J, leaving 12 bases between them. This CDR3 has 14 residues. Germline V gene sequence: CDR1 SNHLY, CDR2 FYNNEI. CDR3 sequence: CASRERPVYNEQFF. The CDR3 region has the DNA TGTGCCAGCAGGGAGCGGCCGGTCTACAATGAGCAGTTCTTC.

The chain couples TRBV7-2 to TRBJ1-1; D unresolved. Germline CDR1 is SGHTA and CDR2 is FQGNSA. The CDR3 has 14 residues. The germline V and J ends were trimmed by 1 base and 5 bases, with 11 bases remaining between them. The CDR3 bases are TGTGCCAGCAGCTTAGGTGGGGTGTGGACTGAAGCTTTCTTT. It is translated as CASSLGGVWTEAFF.

The chain employs TRBV7-2 and TRBJ2-7, with D perhaps assigned TRBD1 or TRBD2 (5 bases each). Between the trimmed V and J ends, which lost 3 bases and 6 bases, there was a span of 9 bases. The CDR3 has 12 amino acids. Per germline, CDR1 SGHTA and CDR2 FQGNSA. The CDR3 loop is CASSLGPLEQYF. The CDR3 region has the DNA TGTGCCAGCAGCTTGGGACCTCTCGAGCAGTACTTC.

This chain links TRBV5-4 with TRBJ1-4; D gene unclear. V lost 4 bases and J lost 8, with 18 bases in between. Germline CDR1 reads SGHNT; CDR2 reads YYREEE (reference sequence). CDR3 length: 15 amino acids. CDR3 protein: CASSDQRRSEEKLFF. CDR3 nucleotide sequence: TGTGCCAGCAGCGACCAAAGACGGAGTGAAGAAAAACTGTTTTTT.

About this clone itself: The junction does not match germline at one end; this may be a read error. The V and J genes are TRBV5-1 and TRBJ2-6, with 7 bases matching TRBD1. There are 15 residues in the CDR3. CDR1 SGHRS and CDR2 YFSETQ come from the germline V gene. The CDR3 loop is CASSLNFAPDGTAFF. Written as DNA, the CDR3 is TGCGCCAGCAGCTTGAACTTTGCCCCTGACGGGACAGCCTTTTTC.

The chain links TRBV18 to TRBJ2-7; 9 bases align to TRBD2. The CDR3 totals 15 residues. Germline V gene lookup returns CDR1 KGHSH and CDR2 LQKENI. The V gene end was trimmed by 3 bases and the J gene end by 4 bases; junction bases not matched to a gene: 7. CDR3 in amino acids: CASSPSSGGIYEQYF. In DNA form, the CDR3 reads TGTGCCAGCTCACCCTCGAGCGGGGGGATATACGAGCAGTACTTC.

The chain recombines TRBV25-1 with TRBJ1-5; no firm D call. Trimming removed 5 bases from V and 5 bases from J, with 16 bases in between. The CDR3 covers 15 residues. Germline CDR1 MGHDK, CDR2 SYGVNS. In DNA, the CDR3 is TGTGCCAGCAGTCCCGCCGGAAGAGGAGATCAGCCCCAGCATTTT. It specifies CASSPAGRGDQPQHF. Full variable domain (missing parts from reference TRBV25-1 and TRBJ1-5): EADIYQTPRYLVIGTGKKITLECSQTMGHDKMYWYQQDPGMELHLIHYSYGVNSTEKGDLSSESTVSRIRTEHFPLTLESARPSHTSQYLCASSPAGRGDQPQHFGDGTRLSIL.

Written as DNA, the CDR3 is TGTGCCAGCAGCGCCTTACAGGGGACCCGAGCTCTCACCGGGGAGCTGTTTTTT. This gives the protein CASSALQGTRALTGELFF. The chain links TRBV9 to TRBJ2-2; TRBD1 aligns across 7 bases. The CDR3 is made up of 18 amino acids. V lost 3 bases to trimming and J lost 4 bases; unmatched junction nucleotides: 15. Looked up from germline, CDR1 is SGDLS and CDR2 is YYNGEE.

Only one count was recorded for this clone. V usage is TRBV5-1 and J usage is TRBJ2-5; D not certain. The ends were cut back, 0 bases at V and 0 bases at J, with 6 bases in the middle. The CDR3 spans 14 residues. Germline V gene data show CDR1 as SGHRS and CDR2 as YFSETQ. As DNA, the CDR3 is TGCGCCAGCAGCTTGGACGGGTACCAAGAGACCCAGTACTTC. Its translation is CASSLDGYQETQYF. The full variable domain, completed using reference TRBV5-1 and TRBJ2-5, is KAGVTQTPRYLIKTRGQQVTLSCSPISGHRSVSWYQQTPGQGLQFLFEYFSETQRNKGNFPGRFSGRQFSNSRSEMNVSTLELGDSALYLCASSLDGYQETQYFGPGTRLLVL.

The V gene is TRBV18, the J gene TRBJ2-3; 7 bases map to TRBD2. The CDR3 has 13 amino acids. Germline V CDR1 and CDR2: KGHSH, LQKENI. The V and J ends lost 8 bases and 0 bases, in that order; junction bases with no gene match: 2. This CDR3 reads CASQAGSTDTQYF. The DNA of the CDR3 is TGTGCCAGCCAAGCGGGGAGCACAGATACGCAGTATTTT. Supplemented by reference TRBV18 and TRBJ2-3, the full variable domain reads NAGVMQNPRHLVRRRGQEARLRCSPMKGHSHVYWYRQLPEEGLKFMVYLQKENIIDESGMPKERFSAEFPKEGPSILRIQQVVRGDSAAYFCASQAGSTDTQYFGPGTRLTVL.

This chain joins TRBV28 and TRBJ2-1; 12 bases align to TRBD2. The CDR3 covers 16 residues. Germline assignment: CDR1 MDHEN and CDR2 SYDVKM. The V and J ends lost 4 bases and 4 bases, in that order; junction bases with no gene match: 5. The CDR3 DNA reads TGTGCCAGCAGTTCTAGCGGGGGGGTGGTATACAATGAGCAGTTCTTC. It codes for CASSSSGGVVYNEQFF.

The sample holds a few counts of this clone. This chain joins TRBV28 and TRBJ1-5; the D gene is possibly TRBD1 (6 bases). V shed 7 bases and J shed 4 bases, with 11 bases lying between them. The germline V gene encodes CDR1 MDHEN and CDR2 SYDVKM. The CDR3 has 13 residues. The CDR3 coding sequence is TGTGCCAGCAAGGGGGGTGAGAATCAGCCCCAGCATTTT. Encoded protein: CASKGGENQPQHF.

The count of this clone is one. This sequence joins TRBV5-4 and TRBJ1-6; D is uncertain. V lost 5 bases and J 0 bases, leaving 18 bases between the germline ends. This CDR3 has 18 residues. CDR1 is SGHNT and CDR2 is YYREEE in the germline V gene (reference sequence). The CDR3 DNA reads as TGTGCCAGCAGTCCGGGAGGTGGTAAGAGCTCCTATAATTCACCCCTCCACTTT. Protein product: CASSPGGGKSSYNSPLHF. Together with reference TRBV5-4 and TRBJ1-6, the CDR3 gives the full variable domain: ETGVTQSPTHLIKTRGQQVTLRCSSQSGHNTVSWYQQALGQGPQFIFQYYREEENGRGNFPPRFSGLQFPNYSSELNVNALELDDSALYLCASSPGGGKSSYNSPLHFGNGTRLTVT.

The chain is built from TRBV27 and TRBJ1-6, with a possible D match to TRBD1 (5 bases). This CDR3 spans 14 amino acids. V was shortened by 10 bases and J by 4 bases, with 14 bases between the two germline ends. CDR1 is MNHEY, CDR2 SMNVEV, per germline (reference sequence). The CDR3 sequence: CATRAQGYNSPLHF. The CDR3 coding sequence is TGTGCCACCCGGGCCCAGGGTTATAATTCACCCCTCCACTTT.

V is TRBV6-1 and J is TRBJ2-1; 10 bases are shared with TRBD1. Germline CDR1 MNHNS, CDR2 SASEGT. The CDR3 sequence is 13 residues long. J was trimmed by 7 bases and V by 6 bases; bases with no gene match: 3. The CDR3 sequence: CASRRQGANEQFF. In DNA, the CDR3 is TGTGCCAGCAGAAGACAGGGGGCAAATGAGCAGTTCTTC.

J is TRBJ1-1 and V is TRBV6-1; 7 nucleotides match TRBD1. This CDR3 is 16 amino acids long. V trimming: 3 bases; J trimming: 0 bases; junction bases outside the gene matches: 7. The germline gives CDR1 MNHNS, CDR2 SASEGT. CDR3 amino acids: CASSDGLDRLNTEAFF. DNA for the CDR3: TGTGCCAGCAGTGACGGACTGGACAGGTTGAACACTGAAGCTTTCTTT.